Below are 18 T cell receptor beta chains sequenced from a single sample in a study of cytomegalovirus exposure and HLA in healthy donors (dated by TCRdb to about 2017). Receptor libraries were prepared by the immunoSEQ multiplex PCR assay. TCRdb carries this immuneACCESS record with in-frame sequences only. Its versions omit some clonotypes, under half of them owing to an unresolved V gene in the studies checked, with the rest unexplained. A total of fewer than 250,000 clones appear in this sample, approximately 85% of them only once. Over 1.3% of the sample comes from the top ten. Sequenced: PBMCs. All receptors come from a woman aged 18-29 years in good health and CMV-seronegative.

The rearrangement uses TRBV6-5 and TRBJ2-5, with D perhaps matching TRBD1 (5 bases). The CDR3 consists of 13 residues. Germline-derived CDR1 and CDR2 are MNHEY and SVGAGI. The V gene lost 9 bases and the J gene lost 5 bases, with 16 bases spanning the gap. CDR3 coding DNA: TGTGCCAGTCGGACACCCGACCGGGAGACCCAGTACTTC. Protein: CASRTPDRETQYF.

J is TRBJ2-2 and V is TRBV7-6; 10 bases agree with TRBD2. This CDR3 is built from 19 residues. The V gene end was trimmed by 3 bases and the J gene end by 5 bases; junction bases not matched to a gene: 15. In germline, CDR1 is SGHVS, CDR2 FNYEAQ. The CDR3 loop reads CASSFDIGSGRAGTGELFF. DNA for the CDR3: TGTGCCAGCAGCTTCGATATCGGAAGCGGGAGGGCCGGGACCGGGGAGCTGTTTTTT.

This clone has only a few counts. The V and J genes are TRBV4-1 and TRBJ1-2, with D possibly matching TRBD1 (6 bases). With 0 bases removed from V and 8 bases from J, the gap between germline ends came to 16 bases. Germline lookup yields CDR1 MGHRA and CDR2 YSYEKL. There are 15 residues in the CDR3. CDR3: CASSQEGRGVEGYTF. CDR3 DNA: TGCGCCAGCAGCCAAGAGGGCAGGGGCGTAGAAGGCTACACCTTC.

This chain connects TRBV19 to TRBJ1-2; TRBD1 matches 7 bases. The CDR3 spans 12 residues. The germline V gene encodes CDR1 LNHDA and CDR2 SQIVND (reference sequence). J was trimmed by 7 bases and V by 9 bases; bases with no gene match: 8. CDR3 sequence: CASLLQGSGYTF. For the CDR3, the DNA is TGTGCCAGCCTCTTACAGGGGTCTGGCTACACCTTC.

The chain employs TRBV6-4 and TRBJ2-3; no clear D gene. The CDR3 is made up of 14 amino acids. V was shortened by 4 bases and J by 0 bases, with 8 bases between the two germline ends. Per germline, CDR1 MRHNA and CDR2 SNTAGT. CDR3 sequence (DNA): TGTGCCAGCAGTGCAGGTTTTAGCACAGATACGCAGTATTTT. This gives the protein CASSAGFSTDTQYF.

This chain joins TRBV5-1 and TRBJ2-7, with 9 positions matching TRBD1. V shed 4 bases and J 5 bases; nucleotides not matched to a gene: 7. CDR1 is SGHRS, CDR2 YFSETQ, per germline. The CDR3 sequence is 14 residues long. CDR3 sequence: CASSDVTGGDEQYF. Here the CDR3 DNA reads TGCGCCAGCAGCGACGTGACAGGGGGAGACGAGCAGTACTTC.

The V call is TRBV7-9, the J call TRBJ2-7; D not certain. The V gene lost 1 base and the J gene lost 7 bases, with 14 bases spanning the gap. CDR3 length: 14 residues. Germline V lookup: CDR1 SEHNR, CDR2 FQNEAQ (reference sequence). CDR3 nucleotides: TGTGCCAGCAGCTTAGTTGAACGCGTCGGGGAGCAGTACTTC. It codes for CASSLVERVGEQYF.

This rearrangement joins TRBV7-9 to TRBJ2-7, with 10 bases that match TRBD2. The CDR3 spans 16 residues. Germline V CDR1 and CDR2: SEHNR, FQNEAQ (reference sequence). The ends lost 4 bases at V and 3 bases at J; junction bases unmatched: 9. DNA for the CDR3: TGTGCCAGCAGCTCCCCCGGGACTAGCGATGACTACGAGCAGTACTTC. Amino acid sequence: CASSSPGTSDDYEQYF.

The CDR3 DNA reads TGTGCTAGTGGTTGGAGCGCTGGACAGGGGACAGCCGAGCAGTACTTC. As protein: CASGWSAGQGTAEQYF. The rearrangement links TRBV12-5 to TRBJ2-7, with 9 bases lining up with TRBD1. Per the germline V gene, CDR1 is LGHNT and CDR2 is FRNRAP. With V trimmed by 4 bases and J by 6 bases, 13 bases remained unmatched. The CDR3 is made up of 16 amino acids.

The chain carries TRBV15 and TRBJ2-7; 13 bases line up with TRBD2. V gave up 1 base and J gave up 3 bases; unmatched junction bases: 0. The CDR3 is 15 residues long. CDR1 and CDR2 (germline): LNHNV, YYDKDF (reference sequence). The CDR3 nucleotides are TGTGCCACCAGCAGAGGGACTAGCGGGAGCTACGAGCAGTACTTC. Residues: CATSRGTSGSYEQYF.

The rearrangement links TRBV5-1 to TRBJ1-1, with D perhaps matching TRBD1 (5 bases). Germline values: CDR1 SGHRS, CDR2 YFSETQ. V lost 0 bases and J 2 bases, leaving 11 bases between the germline ends. The CDR3 length is 15 residues. The DNA of the CDR3 is TGCGCCAGCAGCTTGGGTCCAGGGATAAACACTGAAGCTTTCTTT. It codes for CASSLGPGINTEAFF.

This sequence joins TRBV6-1 and TRBJ1-1; perhaps TRBD1 as D (5 bases). V lost 1 base to trimming and J lost 11 bases, with 17 bases between them. The V gene's germline CDR1 is MNHNS and CDR2 SASEGT. CDR3 length equals 14 residues. The CDR3 region has the DNA TGTGCCAGCAGTGAAGATCGGTTCGGGGGGAGGGCTTTCTTT. Residues: CASSEDRFGGRAFF.

The chain couples TRBV7-9 to TRBJ1-1; D ambiguous. The CDR3 consists of 16 residues. Germline values: CDR1 SEHNR, CDR2 FQNEAQ (reference sequence). V was shortened by 2 bases and J by 5 bases, with 18 bases between the two germline ends. In DNA, the CDR3 is TGTGCCAGCAGCTTAACCCACAATCGACGGCGGACTGAAGCTTTCTTT. This codes for CASSLTHNRRRTEAFF.

This sequence joins TRBV4-2 and TRBJ2-7; TRBD1 agrees at 10 bases. This CDR3 is built from 16 residues. V shed 1 base, J shed 1 base, and the junction held 4 bases outside the gene matches. Germline V gene data show CDR1 as LGHNA and CDR2 as YNFKEQ. The CDR3 here is CASSQVSGQGSYEQYF. The DNA of the CDR3 is TGTGCCAGCAGCCAAGTTTCGGGACAGGGGTCCTACGAGCAGTACTTC.

The rearrangement joins TRBV5-5 to TRBJ1-2; 7 nucleotides line up with TRBD1. The germline V gene has CDR1 SGHKS and CDR2 YYEKEE (reference sequence). V lost 1 base to trimming and J lost 5 bases; unmatched junction nucleotides: 2. The CDR3 covers 13 residues. DNA of the CDR3: TGTGCCAGCAGCTTGACAGGGGATTATGGCTACACCTTC. Residues: CASSLTGDYGYTF.

The chain recombines TRBV6-1 with TRBJ2-5; weak D call: TRBD1 (6 bases). Germline V gene lookup returns CDR1 MNHNS and CDR2 SASEGT. Trimming removed 7 bases from V and 5 bases from J, with 17 bases in between. CDR3 size: 14 residues. The CDR3 loop is CASILSGTLETQYF. The CDR3 DNA reads as TGTGCCAGCATACTCTCCGGGACACTTGAGACCCAGTACTTC.

The chain combines TRBV7-3 with TRBJ2-1; TRBD2 matches 15 bases. There are 12 residues in the CDR3. CDR1 and CDR2 (germline): SGHTA, FQGTGA. The V segment lost 6 bases and the J segment 15 bases; nucleotides outside the gene matches: 3. The CDR3 sequence is CASRGLAGGLFF. CDR3 DNA sequence: TGTGCCAGCAGGGGACTAGCGGGGGGTCTGTTCTTC.

J is TRBJ2-2 and V is TRBV27, with 12 bases aligning to TRBD2. CDR1 and CDR2 from the germline V gene are MNHEY and SMNVEV (reference sequence). The CDR3 runs to 17 residues. J was trimmed by 7 bases and V by 8 bases; bases with no gene match: 14. CDR3 region: CASRATSSGGAIGELFF. For the CDR3, the DNA is TGTGCCAGCCGAGCTACCTCTAGCGGGGGGGCAATCGGGGAGCTGTTTTTT.